Shown below are 6 T cell receptor beta chains from a single sample sequenced in a study of blood T cell repertoires in COVID-19. Profiling relied on immunoSEQ multiplex PCR, and the TCRdb table lists in-frame clones only, not all of them. The sample lists 200,000 or so clones, about 80% occurring once. Sequencing was done on a sample of peripheral blood. The origin of the receptors is a human donor with acute or convalescent COVID-19. The donor label of this sample is uncertain.

The chain joins TRBV7-8 to TRBJ2-2; no firm D call. The length of the CDR3 is 15 residues. The germline CDR1 and CDR2 sequences are SGHVS and FQNEAQ. V was pared by 1 base and J by 1 base, with 7 bases between. The CDR3 protein is CASSLVGGNTGELFF. CDR3 nucleotide sequence: TGTGCCAGCAGCTTAGTTGGCGGGAACACCGGGGAGCTGTTTTTT.

The chain recombines TRBV5-8 with TRBJ2-3; 7 bases are shared with TRBD1. This CDR3 is 14 amino acids long. Germline values: CDR1 SGHTS, CDR2 YDEGEE. The junction had 6 bases not matched to a gene; V was cut back by 4 bases and J by 4 bases. DNA of the CDR3: TGTGCCAGCAGCGTGCACAGGGGATCAGATACGCAGTATTTT. Residues: CASSVHRGSDTQYF.

The J gene is TRBJ2-3, the V gene TRBV5-1; 8 nucleotides align to TRBD2. Germline-derived CDR1 and CDR2 are SGHRS and YFSETQ. The CDR3 has 15 amino acids. J was trimmed by 0 bases and V by 4 bases; bases with no gene match: 4. CDR3 amino acids: CASSDSGASTDTQYF. The CDR3 DNA reads TGCGCCAGCAGCGATAGCGGGGCAAGCACAGATACGCAGTATTTT.

The chain is built from TRBV3-1 (or the pseudogene TRBV3-2) and TRBJ2-2; TRBD2 agrees at 9 bases. Trimming removed 0 bases from V and 2 bases from J; junction bases left unmatched: 10. Germline values: CDR1 LGHDT, CDR2 YNNKEL (reference sequence). There are 19 residues in the CDR3. CDR3 residues: CASSQDRAGGRLNTGELFF. The CDR3 region has the DNA TGTGCCAGCAGCCAAGATCGAGCGGGAGGCCGATTAAACACCGGGGAGCTGTTTTTT.

The rearrangement uses TRBV5-6 and TRBJ2-7; TRBD2 matches 8 bases. The CDR3 sequence is 14 residues long. The junction had 8 bases not matched to a gene; V was cut back by 4 bases and J by 5 bases. Per germline, CDR1 SGHDT and CDR2 YYEEEE. CDR3 nucleotides: TGTGCCAGCAGCCGCGGGGGGTACGGTAACGAGCAGTACTTC. It yields the protein CASSRGGYGNEQYF.

The chain recombines TRBV20-1 with TRBJ2-7, with 9 bases matching TRBD1. The germline gives CDR1 DFQATT, CDR2 SNEGSKA (reference sequence). The CDR3 sequence is 13 residues long. With 3 bases clipped from V and 7 bases from J, the junction kept 7 bases outside the gene matches. For the CDR3, the DNA is TGCAGTGCTAGTACAGGGGGCATTGGTGAGCAGTACTTC. Its translation is CSASTGGIGEQYF.